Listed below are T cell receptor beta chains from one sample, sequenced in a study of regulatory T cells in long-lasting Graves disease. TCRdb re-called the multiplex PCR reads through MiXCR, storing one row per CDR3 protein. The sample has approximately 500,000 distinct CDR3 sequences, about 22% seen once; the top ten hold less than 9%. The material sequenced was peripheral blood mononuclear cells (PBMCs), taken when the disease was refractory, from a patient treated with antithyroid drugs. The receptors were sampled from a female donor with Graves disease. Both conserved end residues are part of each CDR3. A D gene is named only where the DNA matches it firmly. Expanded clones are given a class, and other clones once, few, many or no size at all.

TGTGCCAGCAGCCAAGGAGCGGGAGCCTACGAGCAGTACTTC,CASSQGAGAYEQYF,TRBV3-1,many,TRBJ2-7,TRBD2
TGTGCCAGCGGAAGGTTAGCGAGGGATACGCAGTATTTT,CASGRLARDTQYF,TRBV13,-,TRBJ2-3,-
TGTGCCAGCAGTGAGAAGGGACAGGGAAGAGGCCCCCTCCACTTT,CASSEKGQGRGPLHF,TRBV6-1,many,TRBJ1-6,TRBD1
TGTGCCAGCAGCCAAGGGGAGCTGTTTTTT,CASSQGELFF,TRBV3-1,-,TRBJ2-2,-
TGTGCCAGCAGCAGAACCCCCGACACTGAAGCTTTCTTT,CASSRTPDTEAFF,TRBV7-3,many,TRBJ1-1,-
TGTGCCAGCAGCTTAGCGATGGGCGACGAGCAGTACTTC,CASSLAMGDEQYF,TRBV7-9,-,TRBJ2-7,-
TGTGCCAGCAGCGTCGACGGGAATCAGCCCCAGCATTTT,CASSVDGNQPQHF,TRBV13,few,TRBJ1-5,-
TGTGCCAGCAGCCCCCATAAGGGGGAGACCCAGTACTTC,CASSPHKGETQYF,TRBV16,-,TRBJ2-5,-
TGTGCCAGCAGCCAAGAGGGGCAGGGGGCGCATTTCTATGGCTACACCTTC,CASSQEGQGAHFYGYTF,TRBV4-2,-,TRBJ1-2,TRBD1
TGTGCCAGCAGTTTAGGAGGGGCCGGCTACAATGAGCAGTTCTTC,CASSLGGAGYNEQFF,TRBV12-3/TRBV12-4,-,TRBJ2-1,-
TGTGCCAGCAGCCGACAGGGGGGCCAGCCCCAGCATTTT,CASSRQGGQPQHF,TRBV12-3/TRBV12-4,few,TRBJ1-5,TRBD1
TGTGCCAGCAGCTTCCGAGCGGGGGCATCCTACGAGCAGTACTTC,CASSFRAGASYEQYF,TRBV7-8,many,TRBJ2-7,TRBD2
TGTGCCAGCAGGCGGGACGGGAGCTCCTACGAGCAGTACTTC,CASRRDGSSYEQYF,TRBV6-2/TRBV6-3,-,TRBJ2-7,-
TGTGCCAGCAGCCTGACTCCGGAGACTGAAGCTTTCTTT,CASSLTPETEAFF,TRBV7-2,many,TRBJ1-1,-
TGTGCCAGCAGCCGTATGGAGGCGGGGTCCACCGGGGAGCTGTTTTTT,CASSRMEAGSTGELFF,TRBV7-9,-,TRBJ2-2,-
TGTGCCAGCAGGAAGAAAGGAGCTAACTATGGCTACACCTTC,CASRKKGANYGYTF,TRBV13,many,TRBJ1-2,-
TGTGCCAGCAGCTTAGGGACAGGGATAAAGCCCCAGCATTTT,CASSLGTGIKPQHF,TRBV7-2,many,TRBJ1-5,TRBD1
TGTGCCAGCAGCTTAGTGGCAGGCTTCCAAGAGACCCAGTACTTC,CASSLVAGFQETQYF,TRBV7-9,many,TRBJ2-5,-
TGTGCCTGGAGTCCCCCCCGGGACATTTGGGGCTACACCTTC,CAWSPPRDIWGYTF,TRBV30,many,TRBJ1-2,-
TGTGCCAGCAGTTTAGCGAGCGAGGGGATGGAGACCCAGTACTTC,CASSLASEGMETQYF,TRBV12-3/TRBV12-4,many,TRBJ2-5,-
TGTGCCAGCAGCCAAGACCCGGCAGGGTCCTACGAGCAGTACTTC,CASSQDPAGSYEQYF,TRBV3-1,-,TRBJ2-7,-
TGTGCCAGCAGCTTAGCCGTATCAGGGAGGGCAAATTATATGAACACTGAAGCTTTCTTT,CASSLAVSGRANYMNTEAFF,TRBV7-2,-,TRBJ1-1,-
TGCAGTGCGGAAAACAGGAAAGTCGGGACTAATGAAAAACTGTTTTTT,CSAENRKVGTNEKLFF,TRBV20-1,few,TRBJ1-4,-
TGCGCCAGCAGCCAAGATGGACACAGCCAAGAGACCCAGTACTTC,CASSQDGHSQETQYF,TRBV4-1,few,TRBJ2-5,-
TGTGCCAGCAGCCGAGCGGGAGATACGGTCCAGCAGTACTTC,CASSRAGDTVQQYF,TRBV6-1,many,TRBJ2-7,TRBD2
TGCGCCAGCAGCTTGGTTTATTATAATTCACCCCTCCACTTT,CASSLVYYNSPLHF,TRBV5-1,-,TRBJ1-6,-
TGTGCCACCTGGACTTACGGGGGAATGAACACTGAAGCTTTCTTT,CATWTYGGMNTEAFF,TRBV28,many,TRBJ1-1,-
TGCGCCAGCAGTTCAACAGGGGCCGTCTCCTACGAGCAGTACTTC,CASSSTGAVSYEQYF,TRBV4-1,few,TRBJ2-7,TRBD1
TGTGCCAGCAGGGGACAGTCAGGTCAGCCCCAGCATTTT,CASRGQSGQPQHF,TRBV28,many,TRBJ1-5,TRBD1
TGTGCCAGCAGTTTATTTGGCCTGAGGGCTCTCCAGCCCCAGCATTTT,CASSLFGLRALQPQHF,TRBV28,many,TRBJ1-5,-
TGCAGTGCCCGCCCCGTGCACACCGGGGAGCTGTTTTTT,CSARPVHTGELFF,TRBV20-1,few,TRBJ2-2,-
TGTGCCAGCAGTACGGCACAGGGGACGGGGTATGGCTACACCTTC,CASSTAQGTGYGYTF,TRBV28,many,TRBJ1-2,TRBD1
TGTGCCAGCAGCTTAGGGACAGGGTGGCAGCCCCAGCATTTT,CASSLGTGWQPQHF,TRBV7-9,-,TRBJ1-5,TRBD1
TGTGCCACCAGCACGACAAAGAACACTGAAGCTTTCTTT,CATSTTKNTEAFF,TRBV24-1,few,TRBJ1-1,-
TGTGCCAGCAGCGTAATGGCGGGAGAGGGAAGAGAGACCCAGTACTTC,CASSVMAGEGRETQYF,TRBV9,-,TRBJ2-5,TRBD2
TGTGCCAGCAGCTTAGGGAGGACCGGAGTTTGGGATACGCAGTATTTT,CASSLGRTGVWDTQYF,TRBV7-2,few,TRBJ2-3,-
TGCAGTGCTAGGGTCGCTAGCGGGAGAAGCACAGATACGCAGTATTTT,CSARVASGRSTDTQYF,TRBV20-1,-,TRBJ2-3,TRBD2
TGTGCCAGCAGTTACTCCGGCGGGGGGGCCTCCTACGAGCAGTACTTC,CASSYSGGGASYEQYF,TRBV6-2/TRBV6-3,-,TRBJ2-7,TRBD2
TGTGCCAGCAGCCACAAACCGGGACAGGGGGTACCACAAGAGACCCAGTACTTC,CASSHKPGQGVPQETQYF,TRBV7-9,many,TRBJ2-5,TRBD1
TGCGCCAGCACCTCGGAGGCCGGGGAGCTGTTTTTT,CASTSEAGELFF,TRBV5-1,once,TRBJ2-2,-
TGTGCCACCAGCAGAGATCATACCATCCCTTACGAGCAGTACTTC,CATSRDHTIPYEQYF,TRBV15,few,TRBJ2-7,-
TGCAGCGTTGAAGGAGATATAGCGGGAGCCACCGACCAAGAGACCCAGTACTTC,CSVEGDIAGATDQETQYF,TRBV29-1,-,TRBJ2-5,TRBD2
TGTGCCAGCAGTTACAGGGACCTCACTGAAGCTTTCTTT,CASSYRDLTEAFF,TRBV6-2/TRBV6-3,many,TRBJ1-1,-
TGCGCCAGCAGCCAAGATCTTCTAGCGGGCCTCAATGAGCAGTTCTTC,CASSQDLLAGLNEQFF,TRBV4-1,-,TRBJ2-1,TRBD2
TGTGCCACCAGCAGAGACCTAGACAGGGCTAGCAATCAGCCCCAGCATTTT,CATSRDLDRASNQPQHF,TRBV15,few,TRBJ1-5,TRBD1
TGTGCCAGCAGTTCACGGTATGAGCAGTTCTTC,CASSSRYEQFF,TRBV27,-,TRBJ2-1,-
TGTGCCAGCAGCTTAGAAGGGAAAGAGACCCAGTACTTC,CASSLEGKETQYF,TRBV11-3,few,TRBJ2-5,-
TGCAGTGCTAGAGATTATCGGGACAGGGCGCCCTCAAATGGCTACACCTTC,CSARDYRDRAPSNGYTF,TRBV20-1,-,TRBJ1-2,TRBD1
TGTGCCAGCAGTTTATCGAGGACAGGGATCGAGCAGTACTTC,CASSLSRTGIEQYF,TRBV27,many,TRBJ2-7,TRBD1
TGTGCCAGTAGTATCCCCGGCGGGGACCACACTGAAGCTTTCTTT,CASSIPGGDHTEAFF,TRBV19,-,TRBJ1-1,-
TGTGCCAGCAGTGAATCAGACGGGGCGCCGGGCGAAAAACTGTTTTTT,CASSESDGAPGEKLFF,TRBV2,many,TRBJ1-4,-
TGTGTCAGCAGCCAACTTTTCCGGGACACCTTAGCCAAAAACATTCAGTACTTC,CVSSQLFRDTLAKNIQYF,TRBV7-9,-,TRBJ2-4,-
TGTGCCAGCAGCTTAGCACAGGGGCACTACAATGAGCAGTTCTTC,CASSLAQGHYNEQFF,TRBV7-9,few,TRBJ2-1,TRBD1
TGTGCCAGCAGCCCCGCGACCAGGGACGACACTGAAGCTTTCTTT,CASSPATRDDTEAFF,TRBV5-4,-,TRBJ1-1,-
TGTGCCAGCAGTTTCAGGGGGGCCTCGGGTGAAGCTTTCTTT,CASSFRGASGEAFF,TRBV28,many,TRBJ1-1,TRBD1